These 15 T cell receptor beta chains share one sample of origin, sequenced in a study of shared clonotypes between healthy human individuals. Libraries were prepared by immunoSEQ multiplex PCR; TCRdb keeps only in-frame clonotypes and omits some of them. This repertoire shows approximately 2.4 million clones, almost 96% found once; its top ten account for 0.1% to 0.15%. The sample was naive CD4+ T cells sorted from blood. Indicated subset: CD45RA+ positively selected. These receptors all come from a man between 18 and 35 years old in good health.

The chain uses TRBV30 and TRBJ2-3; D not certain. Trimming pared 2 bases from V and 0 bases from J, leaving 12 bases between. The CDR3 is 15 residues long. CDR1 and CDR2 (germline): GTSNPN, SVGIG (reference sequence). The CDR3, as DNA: TGTGCCTGGAGTAGCGACGCGCTTAGCACAGATACGCAGTATTTT. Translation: CAWSSDALSTDTQYF.

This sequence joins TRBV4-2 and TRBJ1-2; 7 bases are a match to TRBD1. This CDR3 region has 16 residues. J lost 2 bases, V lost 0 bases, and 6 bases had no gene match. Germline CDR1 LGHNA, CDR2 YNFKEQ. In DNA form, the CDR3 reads TGTGCCAGCAGCCAAGACGGAGGGGGCATGAACTATGGCTACACCTTC. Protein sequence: CASSQDGGGMNYGYTF.

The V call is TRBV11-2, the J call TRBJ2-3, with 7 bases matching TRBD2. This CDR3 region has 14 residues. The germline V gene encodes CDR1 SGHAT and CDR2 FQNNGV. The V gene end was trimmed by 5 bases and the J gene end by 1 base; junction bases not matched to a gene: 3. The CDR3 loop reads CASSRGEGTDTQYF. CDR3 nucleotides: TGTGCCAGCAGCCGGGGGGAAGGCACAGATACGCAGTATTTT.

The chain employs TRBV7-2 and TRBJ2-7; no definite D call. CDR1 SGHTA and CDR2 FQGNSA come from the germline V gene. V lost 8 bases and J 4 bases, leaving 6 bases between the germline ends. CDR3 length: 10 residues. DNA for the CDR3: TGTGCCAGCTCAGGTTACGAGCAGTACTTC. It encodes CASSGYEQYF.

The CDR3 DNA sequence: TGTGCCTGGAGTGTACAGCGGACGGTCAATCAGCCCCAGCATTTT. It specifies CAWSVQRTVNQPQHF. The rearrangement links TRBV30 to TRBJ1-5; D gene uncertain. The CDR3 runs to 15 residues. Germline assignment: CDR1 GTSNPN and CDR2 SVGIG (reference sequence). V lost 0 bases and J 3 bases, leaving 12 bases between the germline ends.

Here the CDR3 reads CASSVVTHYGYTF. The CDR3 coding sequence is TGTGCCAGCAGTGTCGTGACTCACTATGGCTACACCTTC. The chain couples TRBV2 to TRBJ1-2; D gene uncertain. Looked up from germline, CDR1 is SNHLY and CDR2 is FYNNEI. The ends were cut back, 4 bases at V and 3 bases at J, with 9 bases in the middle. The CDR3 extends over 13 amino acids.

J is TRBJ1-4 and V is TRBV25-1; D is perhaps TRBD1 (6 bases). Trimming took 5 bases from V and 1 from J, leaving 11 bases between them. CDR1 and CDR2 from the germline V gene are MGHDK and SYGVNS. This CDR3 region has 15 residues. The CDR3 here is CASSFRGVTNEKLFF. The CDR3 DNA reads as TGTGCCAGCAGTTTCAGGGGTGTAACTAATGAAAAACTGTTTTTT.

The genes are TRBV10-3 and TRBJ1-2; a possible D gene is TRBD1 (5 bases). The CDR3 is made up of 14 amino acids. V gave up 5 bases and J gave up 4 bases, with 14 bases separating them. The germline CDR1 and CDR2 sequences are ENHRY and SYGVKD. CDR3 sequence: CAISSSGTGYGYTF. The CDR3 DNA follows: TGTGCCATCAGTTCCTCCGGGACCGGCTATGGCTACACCTTC.

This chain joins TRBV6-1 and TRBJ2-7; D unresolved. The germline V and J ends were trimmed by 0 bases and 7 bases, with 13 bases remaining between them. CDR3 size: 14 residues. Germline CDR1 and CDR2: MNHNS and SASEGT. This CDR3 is CASSEAWRNAEQYF. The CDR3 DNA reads TGTGCCAGCAGTGAAGCGTGGCGCAACGCAGAGCAGTACTTC.

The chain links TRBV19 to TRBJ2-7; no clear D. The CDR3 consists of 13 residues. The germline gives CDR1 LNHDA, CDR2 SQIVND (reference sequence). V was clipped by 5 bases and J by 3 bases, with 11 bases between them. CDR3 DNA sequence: TGTGCCAGTAGTTTCAGTTTAGACTACGAGCAGTACTTC. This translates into CASSFSLDYEQYF.

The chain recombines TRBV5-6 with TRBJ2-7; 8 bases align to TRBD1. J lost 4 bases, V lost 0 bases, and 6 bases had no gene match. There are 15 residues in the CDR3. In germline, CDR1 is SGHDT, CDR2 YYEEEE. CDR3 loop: CASSLVGRGQYEQYF. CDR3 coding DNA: TGTGCCAGCAGCTTGGTGGGCAGGGGGCAATACGAGCAGTACTTC.

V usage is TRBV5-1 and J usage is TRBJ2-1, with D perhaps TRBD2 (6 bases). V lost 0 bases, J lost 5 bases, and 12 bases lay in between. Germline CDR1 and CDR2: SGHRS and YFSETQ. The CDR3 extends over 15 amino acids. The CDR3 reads CASSLVGGANNEQFF. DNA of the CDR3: TGCGCCAGCAGCTTGGTCGGGGGAGCCAACAATGAGCAGTTCTTC.

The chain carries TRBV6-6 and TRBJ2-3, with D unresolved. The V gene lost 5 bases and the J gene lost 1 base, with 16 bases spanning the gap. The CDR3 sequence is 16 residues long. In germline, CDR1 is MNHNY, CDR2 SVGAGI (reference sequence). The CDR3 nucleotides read TGTGCCAGCAGTACCATAGACACCTCGGGCACAGATACGCAGTATTTT. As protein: CASSTIDTSGTDTQYF.

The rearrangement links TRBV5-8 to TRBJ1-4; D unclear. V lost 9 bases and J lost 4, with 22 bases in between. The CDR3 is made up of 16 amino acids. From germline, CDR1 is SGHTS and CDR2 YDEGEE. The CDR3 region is CATNPGRVHGNEKLFF. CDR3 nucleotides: TGTGCCACCAACCCGGGCAGAGTACATGGTAATGAAAAACTGTTTTTT.

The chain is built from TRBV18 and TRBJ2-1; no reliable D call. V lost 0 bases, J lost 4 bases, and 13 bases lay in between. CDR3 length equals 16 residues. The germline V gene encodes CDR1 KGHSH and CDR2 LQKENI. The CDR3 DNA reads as TGTGCCAGCTCACCACCAGGTCCGGATAGATACAATGAGCAGTTCTTC. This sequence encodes CASSPPGPDRYNEQFF.